Listed here are 16 T cell receptor beta chains from one sample, sequenced in a study of shared clonotypes between healthy human individuals. Sequencing was performed with immunoSEQ multiplex PCR; in TCRdb, only in-frame clones are kept and a portion is missing. The sample yields nearly 1 million clones, more than 75% seen once. The source material was memory CD4+ T cells sorted from blood. Subset indicated: CD45RA-negative fraction. These TCRs come from a man between 18 and 29 years old in good health.

As concerns this clone: The sample contains more than one DNA sequence encoding this CDR3. The J gene is TRBJ1-5, the V gene TRBV30; a possible D gene is TRBD1 (5 bases). CDR3 length equals 13 residues. Germline V gene lookup returns CDR1 GTSNPN and CDR2 SVGIG (reference sequence). Trimming pared 0 bases from V and 9 bases from J, leaving 12 bases between. DNA of the CDR3: TGTGCCTGGAGTGTAAACGTCGGGGGGCCCCAGCATTTT. Its protein is CAWSVNVGGPQHF.

This sequence joins TRBV18 and TRBJ2-5; 7 bases line up with TRBD2. There are 13 residues in the CDR3. The germline CDR1 and CDR2 sequences are KGHSH and LQKENI. Trimming cost V 5 bases and J 5 bases; bases outside gene matches: 5. The CDR3 DNA reads TGTGCCAGCTCAGCCAGCGGGGCGGAGACCCAGTACTTC. Translation: CASSASGAETQYF.

The chain recombines TRBV7-9 with TRBJ2-1; a possible D gene is TRBD2 (6 bases). Trimming removed 4 bases at V and 1 base at J, with 14 bases between. Germline-derived CDR1 and CDR2 are SEHNR and FQNEAQ (reference sequence). This CDR3 is built from 16 residues. The CDR3 loop reads CASSSFGGLSYNEQFF. The DNA of the CDR3 is TGTGCCAGCAGCTCCTTCGGGGGATTATCCTACAATGAGCAGTTCTTC.

CDR3 bases: TGTGCCAGCAGTTCTCAGGGGTCTAATTCACCCCTCCACTTT. Translated, it gives CASSSQGSNSPLHF. The chain has TRBV7-8 and TRBJ1-6, with a tentative D call TRBD1 (6 bases). With 6 bases removed from V and 6 bases from J, the gap between germline ends came to 12 bases. The CDR3 covers 14 residues. The germline CDR1 and CDR2 sequences are SGHVS and FQNEAQ.

J is TRBJ2-5 and V is TRBV9; no clear D gene. The germline gives CDR1 SGDLS, CDR2 YYNGEE. The CDR3 is made up of 15 amino acids. V lost 0 bases to trimming and J lost 5 bases, with 14 bases between them. For the CDR3, the DNA is TGTGCCAGCAGCGTAGGCCCAACGTTGCTCGAGACCCAGTACTTC. This codes for CASSVGPTLLETQYF.

This clone was recorded a few times. V usage is TRBV7-2 and J usage is TRBJ1-2; D unresolved. The CDR3 has 12 amino acids. Germline lookup yields CDR1 SGHTA and CDR2 FQGNSA. V shed 5 bases and J shed 5 bases, with 9 bases lying between them. CDR3 protein: CASSPTKYGYTF. The CDR3 region has the DNA TGTGCCAGCAGCCCGACCAAGTATGGCTACACCTTC.

This chain uses TRBV4-1 with TRBJ1-5, with 9 bases identical to TRBD1. Losses at the gene ends were 1 base for V and 5 bases for J; bases not matched to a gene: 6. This CDR3 has 16 residues. Germline assignment: CDR1 MGHRA and CDR2 YSYEKL. The CDR3 DNA sequence: TGCGCCAGCAGCCAAGTCGGACAGGGGACGTATCAGCCCCAGCATTTT. This translates into CASSQVGQGTYQPQHF.

The V call is TRBV14, the J call TRBJ2-7, with 8 positions matching TRBD1. Germline V gene data show CDR1 as SGHDN and CDR2 as FVKESK. The J segment lost 3 bases and the V segment lost 2 bases, leaving 6 bases of the junction unmatched. CDR3 length: 15 residues. CDR3 nucleotide sequence: TGTGCCAGCAGCCAAACCTTTGGACAGGGCTACGAGCAGTACTTC. Translated: CASSQTFGQGYEQYF.

The J gene is TRBJ1-2, the V gene TRBV6-5; D unresolved. The CDR3 runs 15 residues. Trimming took 6 bases from V and 5 from J, leaving 19 bases between them. Per germline, CDR1 MNHEY and CDR2 SVGAGI. CDR3 sequence: CASSPLATAIYGYTF. The CDR3 DNA reads as TGTGCCAGCAGCCCCCTTGCGACGGCGATTTATGGCTACACCTTC.

In this sample, this clone turned up a few times. The chain carries TRBV6-5 and TRBJ1-2; D ambiguous. The CDR3 contains 14 residues. From germline, CDR1 is MNHEY and CDR2 SVGAGI. Trimming took off 0 bases at V and 8 bases at J, with 13 bases between the two ends. DNA for the CDR3: TGTGCCAGCAGTTACTCAGCCAGCGGGAAGGGCTACACCTTC. This translates into CASSYSASGKGYTF.

V usage is TRBV18 and J usage is TRBJ2-2, with 10 bases lining up with TRBD2. This CDR3 region has 16 residues. The V and J ends lost 0 bases and 4 bases, in that order; junction bases with no gene match: 2. The germline V gene encodes CDR1 KGHSH and CDR2 LQKENI. The CDR3 nucleotides read TGTGCCAGCTCACCACCGTCTAGCGGGGGCACCGGGGAGCTGTTTTTT. It codes for CASSPPSSGGTGELFF.

The gene calls are TRBV18 and TRBJ2-7, with TRBD1 matching 8 bases. This CDR3 has 12 residues. Germline V gives CDR1 KGHSH, CDR2 LQKENI. The J segment lost 10 bases and the V segment lost 4 bases, leaving 6 bases of the junction unmatched. Written as DNA, the CDR3 is TGTGCCAGCTCACTTGGGACAGGCCATCAGTACTTC. Translation: CASSLGTGHQYF.

At least ten counts were recorded for this clone. V and J are TRBV2 and TRBJ2-3; D is uncertain. From germline, CDR1 is SNHLY and CDR2 FYNNEI. The V end was cut by 7 bases, the J end by 1 base, with 9 bases between. The CDR3 is 13 amino acids. CDR3 in DNA: TGTGCCAGCAACTCGCCCCGCACAGATACGCAGTATTTT. Translating it yields CASNSPRTDTQYF.

In its sample, this clone was seen once. The rearrangement joins TRBV7-9 to TRBJ2-3; TRBD2 aligns across 10 bases. Trimming cost V 7 bases and J 0 bases; bases outside gene matches: 13. This CDR3 has 18 residues. Germline CDR1 SEHNR, CDR2 FQNEAQ (reference sequence). CDR3 sequence (DNA): TGTGCCAGCACCCCACGGTCTAGCGGGAGCCCTAGCACAGATACGCAGTATTTT. Amino acids: CASTPRSSGSPSTDTQYF.

This rearrangement joins TRBV2 to TRBJ1-2; D uncertain. The V gene's germline CDR1 is SNHLY and CDR2 FYNNEI. V was pared by 6 bases and J by 6 bases, with 14 bases between. There are 13 residues in the CDR3. As DNA, the CDR3 is TGTGCCAGCAGGGAGACCGGAGGAGATGGCTACACCTTC. Its translation is CASRETGGDGYTF.

This chain connects TRBV7-8 to TRBJ2-7; 13 nucleotides match TRBD2. J was trimmed by 4 bases and V by 6 bases; bases with no gene match: 3. Germline CDR1 SGHVS, CDR2 FQNEAQ. The CDR3 totals 14 residues. The CDR3 protein is CASRGLAGKYEQYF. The CDR3 DNA follows: TGTGCCAGCAGGGGACTAGCGGGGAAGTACGAGCAGTACTTC.